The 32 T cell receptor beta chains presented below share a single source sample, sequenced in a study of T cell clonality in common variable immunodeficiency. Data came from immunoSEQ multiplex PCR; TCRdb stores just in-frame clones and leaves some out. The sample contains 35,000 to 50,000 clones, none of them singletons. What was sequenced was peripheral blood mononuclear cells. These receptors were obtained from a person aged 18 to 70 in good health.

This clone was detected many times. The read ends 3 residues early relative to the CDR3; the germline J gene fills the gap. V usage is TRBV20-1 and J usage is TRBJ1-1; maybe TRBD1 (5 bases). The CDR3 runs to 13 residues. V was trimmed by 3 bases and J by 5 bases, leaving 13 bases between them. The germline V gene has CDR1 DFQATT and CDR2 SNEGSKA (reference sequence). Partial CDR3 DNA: TGCAGTGCTAGTATTGGGGGGGTAACTGAA. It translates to CSASIGGVTE. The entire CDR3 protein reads CSASIGGVTEAFF.

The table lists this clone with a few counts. The sequenced part of the CDR3 DNA is TGTGCCAGCAGCTTTGGCAGGGAGTGGAACAATGAC. As protein: CASSFGREWNND. The complete CDR3 sequence is CASSFGREWNNDYTF. The chain couples TRBV7-9 to TRBJ1-2, with D maybe TRBD1 (5 bases). The CDR3 goes on 3 residues after the read ends, and that part is filled in from the germline J gene. Per the germline V gene, CDR1 is SEHNR and CDR2 is FQNEAQ (reference sequence). The CDR3 has 15 residues.

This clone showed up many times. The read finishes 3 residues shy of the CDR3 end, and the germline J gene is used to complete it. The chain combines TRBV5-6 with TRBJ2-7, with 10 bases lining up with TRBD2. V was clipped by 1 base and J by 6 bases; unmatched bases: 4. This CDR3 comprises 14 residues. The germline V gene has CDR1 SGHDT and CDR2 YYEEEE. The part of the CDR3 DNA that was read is TGTGCCAGCAGCTTGACCGTAGCGGGAGGCGAG. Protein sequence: CASSLTVAGGE. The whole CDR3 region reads CASSLTVAGGEQYF.

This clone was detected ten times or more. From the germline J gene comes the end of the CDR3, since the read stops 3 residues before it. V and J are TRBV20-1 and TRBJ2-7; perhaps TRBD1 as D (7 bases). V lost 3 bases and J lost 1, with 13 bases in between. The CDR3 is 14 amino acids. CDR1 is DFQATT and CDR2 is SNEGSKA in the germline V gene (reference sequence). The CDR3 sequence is CSASRGTVSYEQYF. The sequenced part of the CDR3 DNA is TGCAGTGCTAGTCGCGGGACAGTGTCCTACGAG.

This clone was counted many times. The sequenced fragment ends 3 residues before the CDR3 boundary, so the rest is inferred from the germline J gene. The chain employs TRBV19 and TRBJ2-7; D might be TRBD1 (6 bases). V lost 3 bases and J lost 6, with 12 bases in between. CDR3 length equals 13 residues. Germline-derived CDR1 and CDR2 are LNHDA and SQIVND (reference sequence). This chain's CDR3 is CASSIQMGAEQYF. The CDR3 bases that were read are TGTGCCAGTAGTATCCAAATGGGGGCCGAG. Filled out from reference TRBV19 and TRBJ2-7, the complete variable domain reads DGGITQSPKYLFRKEGQNVTLSCEQNLNHDAMYWYRQDPGQGLRLIYYSQIVNDFQKGDIAEGYSVSREKKESFPLTVTSAQKNPTAFYLCASSIQMGAEQYFGPGTRLTVT.

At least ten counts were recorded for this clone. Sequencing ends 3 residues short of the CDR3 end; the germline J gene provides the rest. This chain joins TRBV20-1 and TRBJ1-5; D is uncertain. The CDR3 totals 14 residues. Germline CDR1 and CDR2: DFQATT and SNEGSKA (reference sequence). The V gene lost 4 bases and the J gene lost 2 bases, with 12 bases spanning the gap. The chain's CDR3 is CSATETRRNQPQHF. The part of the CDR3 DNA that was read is TGCAGTGCTACTGAGACAAGGCGCAATCAGCCC.

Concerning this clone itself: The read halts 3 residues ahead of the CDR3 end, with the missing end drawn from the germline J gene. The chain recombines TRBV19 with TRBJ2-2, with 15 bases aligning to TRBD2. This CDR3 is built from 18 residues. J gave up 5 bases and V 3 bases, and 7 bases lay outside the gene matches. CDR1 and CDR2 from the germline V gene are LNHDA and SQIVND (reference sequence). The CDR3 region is CASSIGLAGGYGTGELFF. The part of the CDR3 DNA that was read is TGTGCCAGTAGTATCGGACTAGCGGGAGGGTACGGGACCGGGGAG. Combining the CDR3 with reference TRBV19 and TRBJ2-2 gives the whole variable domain DGGITQSPKYLFRKEGQNVTLSCEQNLNHDAMYWYRQDPGQGLRLIYYSQIVNDFQKGDIAEGYSVSREKKESFPLTVTSAQKNPTAFYLCASSIGLAGGYGTGELFFGEGSRLTVL.

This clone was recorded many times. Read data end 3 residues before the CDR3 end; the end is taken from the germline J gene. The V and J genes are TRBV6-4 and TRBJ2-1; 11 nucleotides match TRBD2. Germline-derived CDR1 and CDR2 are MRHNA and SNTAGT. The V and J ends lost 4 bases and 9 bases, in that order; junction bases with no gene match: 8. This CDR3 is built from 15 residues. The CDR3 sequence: CASSAVAGGPGEQFF. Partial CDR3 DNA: TGTGCCAGCAGTGCGGTAGCGGGAGGGCCCGGTGAG.

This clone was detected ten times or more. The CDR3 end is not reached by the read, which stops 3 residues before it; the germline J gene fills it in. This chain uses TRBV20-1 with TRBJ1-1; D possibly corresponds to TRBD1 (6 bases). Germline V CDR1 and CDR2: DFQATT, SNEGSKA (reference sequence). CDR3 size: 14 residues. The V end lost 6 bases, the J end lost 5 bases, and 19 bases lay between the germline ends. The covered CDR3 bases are TGCAGTGCCAGCGGGGGCGGGATTAGGACTGAA. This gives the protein CSASGGGIRTE. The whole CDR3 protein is CSASGGGIRTEAFF.

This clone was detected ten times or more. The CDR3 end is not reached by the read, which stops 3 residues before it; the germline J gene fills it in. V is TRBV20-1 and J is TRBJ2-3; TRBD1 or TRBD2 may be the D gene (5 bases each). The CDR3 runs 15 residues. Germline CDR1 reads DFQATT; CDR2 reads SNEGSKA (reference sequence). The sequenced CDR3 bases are TGCAGTGCTACCTATGAGGGGTTTCAAAGTCAGCCG. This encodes CSATYEGFQSQP. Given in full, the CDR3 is CSATYEGFQSQPQYF.

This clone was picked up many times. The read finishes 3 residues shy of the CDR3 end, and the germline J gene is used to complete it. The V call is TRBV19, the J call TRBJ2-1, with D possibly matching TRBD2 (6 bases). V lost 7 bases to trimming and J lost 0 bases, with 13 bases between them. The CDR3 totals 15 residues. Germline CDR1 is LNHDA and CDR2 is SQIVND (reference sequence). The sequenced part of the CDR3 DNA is TGTGCCAGTAAACCCCGGACTAACTCCTACAATGAG. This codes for CASKPRTNSYNE. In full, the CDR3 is CASKPRTNSYNEQFF.

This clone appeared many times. CDR3 sequence reads: CASSPHSITGLWYNEQFF. The part of the CDR3 DNA that was read is TGTGCCAGTAGTCCTCACTCAATCACGGGACTATGGTACAATGAG. V usage is TRBV19 and J usage is TRBJ2-1; 7 bases match TRBD2. Coverage ceases 3 residues before the CDR3 finishes, and the germline J gene fills in the end. With 5 bases clipped from V and 4 bases from J, the junction kept 17 bases outside the gene matches. Germline CDR1 is LNHDA and CDR2 is SQIVND (reference sequence). CDR3 size: 18 residues.

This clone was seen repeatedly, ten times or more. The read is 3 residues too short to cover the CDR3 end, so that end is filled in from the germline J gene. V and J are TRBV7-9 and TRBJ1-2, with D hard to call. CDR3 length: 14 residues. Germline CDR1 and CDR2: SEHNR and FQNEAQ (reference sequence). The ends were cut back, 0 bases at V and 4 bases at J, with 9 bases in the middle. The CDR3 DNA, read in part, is TGTGCCAGCAGCTTAGCGGGTGGGCCCTATGGC. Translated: CASSLAGGPYG. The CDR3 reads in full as CASSLAGGPYGYTF. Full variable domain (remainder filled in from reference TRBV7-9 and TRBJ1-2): DTGVSQNPRHKITKRGQNVTFRCDPISEHNRLYWYRQTLGQGPEFLTYFQNEAQLEKSRLLSDRFSAERPKGSFSTLEIQRTEQGDSAMYLCASSLAGGPYGYTFGSGTRLTVV.

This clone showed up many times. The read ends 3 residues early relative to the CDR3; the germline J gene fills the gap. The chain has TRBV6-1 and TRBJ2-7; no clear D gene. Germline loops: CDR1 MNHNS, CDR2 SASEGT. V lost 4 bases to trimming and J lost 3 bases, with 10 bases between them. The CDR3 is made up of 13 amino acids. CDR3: CASSVKGYYEQYF. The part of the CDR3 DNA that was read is TGTGCCAGCAGTGTGAAGGGTTACTACGAG.

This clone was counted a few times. Partial CDR3 DNA: TGTGCCAGCAGCTTCTGGTCGGGACTAGCAGATTACGAG. Protein: CASSFWSGLADYE. The full CDR3 protein is CASSFWSGLADYEQYF. V gene TRBV7-8 combines with J gene TRBJ2-7; 9 bases match TRBD2. The CDR3 extends 3 residues past the end of the read, so its final part is completed from the germline J gene. This CDR3 spans 16 amino acids. Trimming cost V 3 bases and J 4 bases; bases outside gene matches: 10. Germline assignment: CDR1 SGHVS and CDR2 FQNEAQ.

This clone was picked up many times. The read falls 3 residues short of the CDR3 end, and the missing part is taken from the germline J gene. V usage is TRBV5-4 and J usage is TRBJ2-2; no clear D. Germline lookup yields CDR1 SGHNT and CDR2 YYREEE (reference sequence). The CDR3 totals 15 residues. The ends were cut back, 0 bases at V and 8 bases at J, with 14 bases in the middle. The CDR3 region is CASSLGGDGFGELFF. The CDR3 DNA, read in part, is TGTGCCAGCAGCTTGGGCGGAGATGGGTTTGGGGAG.

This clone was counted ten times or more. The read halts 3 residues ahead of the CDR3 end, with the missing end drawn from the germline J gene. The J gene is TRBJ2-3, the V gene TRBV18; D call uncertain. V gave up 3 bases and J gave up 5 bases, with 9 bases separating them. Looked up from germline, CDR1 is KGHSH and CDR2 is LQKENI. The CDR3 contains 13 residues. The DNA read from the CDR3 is TGTGCCAGCTCACCCTCGCGGCAAGATACG. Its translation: CASSPSRQDT. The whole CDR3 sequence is CASSPSRQDTQYF.

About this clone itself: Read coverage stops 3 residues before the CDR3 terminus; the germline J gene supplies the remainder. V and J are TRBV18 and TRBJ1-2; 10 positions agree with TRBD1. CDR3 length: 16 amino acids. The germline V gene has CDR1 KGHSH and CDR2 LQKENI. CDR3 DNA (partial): TGTGCCAGCTCACCAAGACAGGGGGCCCGCACAGATACC. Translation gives CASSPRQGARTDT. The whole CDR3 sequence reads CASSPRQGARTDTYTF.

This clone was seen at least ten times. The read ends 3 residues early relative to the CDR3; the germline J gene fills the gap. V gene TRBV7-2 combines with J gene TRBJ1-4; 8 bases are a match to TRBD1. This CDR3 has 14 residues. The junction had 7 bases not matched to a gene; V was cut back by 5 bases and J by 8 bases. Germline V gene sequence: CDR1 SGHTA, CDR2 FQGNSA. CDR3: CASSDDRGNEKLFF. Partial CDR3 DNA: TGTGCCAGCAGCGACGACAGGGGCAACGAAAAA.

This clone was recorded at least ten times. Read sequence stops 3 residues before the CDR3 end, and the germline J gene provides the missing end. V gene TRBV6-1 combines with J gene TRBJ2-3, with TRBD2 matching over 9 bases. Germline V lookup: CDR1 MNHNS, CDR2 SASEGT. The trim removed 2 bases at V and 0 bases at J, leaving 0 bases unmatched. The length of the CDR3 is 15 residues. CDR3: CASSELAGSTDTQYF. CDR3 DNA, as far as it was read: TGTGCCAGCAGTGAACTAGCGGGAAGCACAGATACG.

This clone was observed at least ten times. The part of the CDR3 DNA that was read is TGTGCCAGCTCATCACAAGAGACC. Translating it yields CASSSQET. The CDR3 in full is CASSSQETQYF. V usage is TRBV18 and J usage is TRBJ2-5; D gene ambiguous. The read falls 3 residues short of the CDR3 end, and the missing part is taken from the germline J gene. Germline V gene lookup returns CDR1 KGHSH and CDR2 LQKENI. The CDR3 is 11 amino acids. Trimming shortened V by 5 bases and J by 2 bases, and 3 bases separated the two germline ends. Looking up the rest from reference TRBV18 and TRBJ2-5 gives the full variable domain: NAGVMQNPRHLVRRRGQEARLRCSPMKGHSHVYWYRQLPEEGLKFMVYLQKENIIDESGMPKERFSAEFPKEGPSILRIQQVVRGDSAAYFCASSSQETQYFGPGTRLLVL.

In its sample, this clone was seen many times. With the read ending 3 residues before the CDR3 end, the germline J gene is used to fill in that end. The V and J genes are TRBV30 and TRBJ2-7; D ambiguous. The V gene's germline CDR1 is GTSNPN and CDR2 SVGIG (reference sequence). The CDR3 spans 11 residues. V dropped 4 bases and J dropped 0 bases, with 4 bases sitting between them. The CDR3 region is CAWTGSYEQYF. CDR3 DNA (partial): TGTGCCTGGACAGGCTCCTACGAG. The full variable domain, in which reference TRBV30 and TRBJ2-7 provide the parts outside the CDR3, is SQTIHQWPATLVQPVGSPLSLECTVEGTSNPNLYWYRQAAGRGLQLLFYSVGIGQISSEVPQNLSASRPQDRQFILSSKKLLLSDSGFYLCAWTGSYEQYFGPGTRLTVT.

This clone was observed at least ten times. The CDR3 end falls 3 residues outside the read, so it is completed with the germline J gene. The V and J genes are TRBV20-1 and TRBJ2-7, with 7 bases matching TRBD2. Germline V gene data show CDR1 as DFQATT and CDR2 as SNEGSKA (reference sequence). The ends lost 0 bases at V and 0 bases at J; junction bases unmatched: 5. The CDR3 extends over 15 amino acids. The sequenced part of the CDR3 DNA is TGCAGTGCTAGAGAAGGAACTAGCGCCTCCTACGAG. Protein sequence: CSAREGTSASYE. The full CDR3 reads CSAREGTSASYEQYF.

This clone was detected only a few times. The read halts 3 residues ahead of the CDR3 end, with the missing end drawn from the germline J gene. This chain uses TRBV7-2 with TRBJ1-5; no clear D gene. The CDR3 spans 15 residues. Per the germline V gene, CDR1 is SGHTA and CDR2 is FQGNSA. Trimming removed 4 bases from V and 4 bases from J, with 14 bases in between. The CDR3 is CASSWKAGFNQPQHF. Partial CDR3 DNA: TGTGCCAGCAGCTGGAAGGCAGGCTTTAATCAGCCC.

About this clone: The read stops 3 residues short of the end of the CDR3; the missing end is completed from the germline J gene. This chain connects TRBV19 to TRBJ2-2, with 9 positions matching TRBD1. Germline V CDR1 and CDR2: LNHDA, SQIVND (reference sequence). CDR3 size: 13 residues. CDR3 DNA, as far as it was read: TGTGCCAGCTCAGGACAGGGGTATTCACCG. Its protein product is CASSGQGYSP. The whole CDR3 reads CASSGQGYSPLFF.

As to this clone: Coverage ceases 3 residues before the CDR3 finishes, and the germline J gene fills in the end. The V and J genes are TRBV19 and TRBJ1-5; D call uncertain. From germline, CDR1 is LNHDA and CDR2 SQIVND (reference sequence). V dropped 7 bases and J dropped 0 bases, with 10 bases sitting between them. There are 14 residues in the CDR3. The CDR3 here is CASKEGYSNQPQHF. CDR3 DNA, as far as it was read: TGTGCCAGTAAGGAGGGCTATAGCAATCAGCCC.

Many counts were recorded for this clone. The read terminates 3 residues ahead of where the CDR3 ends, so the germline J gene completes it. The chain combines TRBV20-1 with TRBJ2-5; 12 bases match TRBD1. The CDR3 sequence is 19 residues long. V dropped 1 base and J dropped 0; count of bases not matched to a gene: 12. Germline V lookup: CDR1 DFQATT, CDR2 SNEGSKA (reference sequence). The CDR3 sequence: CSARVGTGGEGENQETQYF. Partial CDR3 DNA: TGCAGTGCTAGAGTTGGGACAGGGGGCGAGGGTGAGAACCAAGAGACC.

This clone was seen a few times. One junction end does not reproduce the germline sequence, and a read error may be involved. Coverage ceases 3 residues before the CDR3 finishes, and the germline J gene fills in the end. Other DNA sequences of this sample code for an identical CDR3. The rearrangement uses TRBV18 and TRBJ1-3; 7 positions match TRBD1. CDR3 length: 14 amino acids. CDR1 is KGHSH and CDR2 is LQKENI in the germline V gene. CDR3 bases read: TGTGCCAGCTCACCAATCGGGACAGTCTACACT. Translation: CASSPIGTVYT. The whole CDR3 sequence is CASSPIGTVYTIYF.

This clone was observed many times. CDR3 DNA, as far as it was read: TGTGCCTGGAAACAGGGGACCTACGAG. Translated, it gives CAWKQGTYE. The full CDR3 protein is CAWKQGTYEQYF. V and J are TRBV30 and TRBJ2-7; TRBD1 matches at 7 bases. Coverage ceases 3 residues before the CDR3 finishes, and the germline J gene fills in the end. The V and J ends lost 4 bases and 2 bases, in that order; junction bases with no gene match: 2. The CDR3 totals 12 residues. CDR1 is GTSNPN, CDR2 SVGIG, per germline (reference sequence).

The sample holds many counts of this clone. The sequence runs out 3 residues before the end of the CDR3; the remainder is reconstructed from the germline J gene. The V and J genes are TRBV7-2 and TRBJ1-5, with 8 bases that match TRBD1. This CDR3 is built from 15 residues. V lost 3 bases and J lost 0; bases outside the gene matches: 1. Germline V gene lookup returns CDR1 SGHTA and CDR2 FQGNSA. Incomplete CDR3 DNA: TGTGCCAGCAGCTTTGACAGGGGTAGCAATCAGCCC. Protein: CASSFDRGSNQP. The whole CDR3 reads CASSFDRGSNQPQHF.

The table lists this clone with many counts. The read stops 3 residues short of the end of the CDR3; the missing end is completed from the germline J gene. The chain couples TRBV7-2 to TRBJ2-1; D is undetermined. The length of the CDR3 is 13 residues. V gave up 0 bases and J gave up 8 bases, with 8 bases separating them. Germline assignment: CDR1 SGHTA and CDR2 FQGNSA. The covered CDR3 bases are TGTGCCAGCAGCTTAGCTAGCCCGGATGAG. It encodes CASSLASPDE. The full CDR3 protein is CASSLASPDEQFF.

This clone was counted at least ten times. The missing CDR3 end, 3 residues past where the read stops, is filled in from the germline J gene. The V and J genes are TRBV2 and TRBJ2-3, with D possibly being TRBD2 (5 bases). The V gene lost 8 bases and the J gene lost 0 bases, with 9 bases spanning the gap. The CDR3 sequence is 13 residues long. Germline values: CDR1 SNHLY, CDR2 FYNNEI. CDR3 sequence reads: CASPGMSTDTQYF. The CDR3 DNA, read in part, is TGTGCCAGCCCGGGGATGAGCACAGATACG.